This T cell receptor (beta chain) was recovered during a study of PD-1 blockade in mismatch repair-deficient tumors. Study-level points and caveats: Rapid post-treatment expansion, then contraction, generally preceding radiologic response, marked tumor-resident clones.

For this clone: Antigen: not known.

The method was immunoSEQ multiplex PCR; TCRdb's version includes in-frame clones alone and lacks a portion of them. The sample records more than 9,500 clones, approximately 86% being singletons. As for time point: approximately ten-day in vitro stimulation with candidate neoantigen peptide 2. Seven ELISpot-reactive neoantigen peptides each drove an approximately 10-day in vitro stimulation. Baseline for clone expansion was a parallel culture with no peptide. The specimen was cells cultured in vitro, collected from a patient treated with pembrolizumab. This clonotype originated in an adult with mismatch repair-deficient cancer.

Here the CDR3 reads CASSHRDGEKLFF. The CDR3 DNA is TGTGCCAGCTCACACAGGGATGGCGAAAAACTGTTTTTT. V gene TRBV18 combines with J gene TRBJ1-4, with a weak D call TRBD1 (6 bases). This CDR3 is 13 amino acids long. Germline V CDR1 and CDR2: KGHSH, LQKENI. Trimming shortened V by 4 bases and J by 8 bases, and 11 bases separated the two germline ends.